The source of this T cell receptor (beta chain) is a study of T-cell memory formation after mild COVID-19. Study observations and caveats: Later expanders leaned toward CD4+, whereas clones contracting from day 15 to 85 were balanced CD4/CD8.

V was pared by 3 bases and J by 2 bases, with 6 bases of the junction left unmatched. The CDR3 contains 14 residues. Per the germline V gene, CDR1 is SQVTM and CDR2 is ANQGSEA. This clonotype came up a few times. No antigen is known for it. Researchers used 5'RACE with constant-segment primers to make TCR alpha and TCR beta cDNA libraries that carry sample barcodes and UMIs. TCRdb re-called the 5' RACE reads through MiXCR, storing one row per CDR3 protein. Here the sample spans around 130,000 distinct CDR3 sequences, more than 13% being singletons. Sequencing input: PBMCs or a T cell subset sorted from them (not recorded which). The receptor comes from an adult woman who had mild COVID-19 (a few samples of this study predate the infection). Cell type and time point are not known. The V and J genes are TRBV29-1 and TRBJ2-5; TRBD2 agrees at 7 bases. This CDR3 is CSVDRGDLQETQYF. As DNA, the CDR3 is TGCAGCGTTGACCGGGGGGATCTTCAAGAGACCCAGTACTTC.